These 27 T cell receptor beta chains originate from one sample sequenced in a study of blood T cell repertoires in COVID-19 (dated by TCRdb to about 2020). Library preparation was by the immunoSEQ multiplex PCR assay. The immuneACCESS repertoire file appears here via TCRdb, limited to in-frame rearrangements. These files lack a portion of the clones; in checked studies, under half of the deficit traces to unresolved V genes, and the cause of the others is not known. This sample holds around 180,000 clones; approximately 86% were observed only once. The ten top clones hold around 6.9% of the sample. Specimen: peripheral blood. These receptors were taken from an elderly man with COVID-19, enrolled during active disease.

This chain's CDR3 is CASSLAGNQETQYF. CDR3 DNA: TGCGCCAGCAGCTTGGCGGGGAACCAAGAGACCCAGTACTTC. This sequence joins TRBV5-1 and TRBJ2-5; tentatively, D is TRBD2 (5 bases). Germline V lookup: CDR1 SGHRS, CDR2 YFSETQ. V was pared by 0 bases and J by 0 bases, with 6 bases between. The CDR3 totals 14 residues.

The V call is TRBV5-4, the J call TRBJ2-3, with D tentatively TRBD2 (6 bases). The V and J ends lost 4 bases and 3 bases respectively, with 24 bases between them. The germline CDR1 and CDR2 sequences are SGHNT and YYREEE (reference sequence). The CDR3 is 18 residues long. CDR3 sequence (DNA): TGTGCCAGCAGCCCTAGCGAAGGAGTCGCAATGGGAACAGATACGCAGTATTTT. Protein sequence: CASSPSEGVAMGTDTQYF. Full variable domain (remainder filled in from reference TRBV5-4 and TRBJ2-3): ETGVTQSPTHLIKTRGQQVTLRCSSQSGHNTVSWYQQALGQGPQFIFQYYREEENGRGNFPPRFSGLQFPNYSSELNVNALELDDSALYLCASSPSEGVAMGTDTQYFGPGTRLTVL.

The DNA for the CDR3 is TGTGCCAGCAGCCATCGGCAGGGGAACACCGGGGAGCTGTTTTTT. Translating gives CASSHRQGNTGELFF. This sequence joins TRBV4-2 and TRBJ2-2; tentative D call: TRBD1 (5 bases). The germline CDR1 and CDR2 sequences are LGHNA and YNFKEQ. With 3 bases removed from V and 1 base from J, the gap between germline ends came to 9 bases. The CDR3 has 15 amino acids.

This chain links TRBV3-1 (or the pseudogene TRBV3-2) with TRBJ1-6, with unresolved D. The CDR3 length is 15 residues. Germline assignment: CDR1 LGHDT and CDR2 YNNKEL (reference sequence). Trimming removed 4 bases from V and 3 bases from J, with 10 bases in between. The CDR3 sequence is CASSPTGIYNSPLHF. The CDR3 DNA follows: TGTGCCAGCAGCCCGACTGGCATCTATAATTCACCCCTCCACTTT.

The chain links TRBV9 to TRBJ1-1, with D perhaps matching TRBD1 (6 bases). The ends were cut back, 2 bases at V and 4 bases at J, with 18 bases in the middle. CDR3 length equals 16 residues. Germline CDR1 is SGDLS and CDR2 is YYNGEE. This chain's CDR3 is CASSVGGTAFGTEAFF. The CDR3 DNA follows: TGTGCCAGCAGCGTTGGGGGCACGGCATTTGGCACTGAAGCTTTCTTT.

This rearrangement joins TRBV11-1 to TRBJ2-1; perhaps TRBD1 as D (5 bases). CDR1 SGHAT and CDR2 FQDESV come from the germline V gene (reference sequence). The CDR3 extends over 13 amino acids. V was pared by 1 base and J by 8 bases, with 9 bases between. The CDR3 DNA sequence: TGTGCCAGCAGCTTAGAGGGGTCGGATGAGCAGTTCTTC. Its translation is CASSLEGSDEQFF.

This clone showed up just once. CDR3 sequence: CASSSGQGRQPQHF. In nucleotides, the CDR3 is TGTGCCAGCAGCTCCGGACAGGGCCGTCAGCCCCAGCATTTT. The V call is TRBV7-2, the J call TRBJ1-5, with 8 nucleotides matching TRBD1. This CDR3 has 14 amino acids. V gave up 4 bases and J gave up 6 bases; unmatched junction bases: 5. Germline lookup yields CDR1 SGHTA and CDR2 FQGNSA.

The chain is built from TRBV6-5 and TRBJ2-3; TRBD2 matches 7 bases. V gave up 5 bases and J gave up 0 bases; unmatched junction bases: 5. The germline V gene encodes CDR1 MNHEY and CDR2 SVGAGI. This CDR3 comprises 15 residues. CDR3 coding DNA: TGTGCCAGCAGTCCGACGGGGGGTAGCACAGATACGCAGTATTTT. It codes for CASSPTGGSTDTQYF.

This CDR3 is CASGHQGWNTEAFF. CDR3 sequence (DNA): TGTGCCAGCGGGCACCAGGGTTGGAACACTGAAGCTTTCTTT. The V gene is TRBV5-4, the J gene TRBJ1-1, with D perhaps matching TRBD1 (5 bases). The CDR3 is made up of 14 amino acids. In germline, CDR1 is SGHNT, CDR2 YYREEE (reference sequence). The V end lost 7 bases, the J end lost 1 base, and 14 bases lay between the germline ends.

CDR3 in amino acids: CSVGIGGSGANVLTF. The CDR3 region has the DNA TGCAGCGTTGGAATCGGGGGTTCTGGGGCCAACGTCCTGACTTTC. The chain recombines TRBV29-1 with TRBJ2-6; a possible D gene is TRBD2 (6 bases). V was shortened by 4 bases and J by 1 base, with 11 bases between the two germline ends. The CDR3 length is 15 residues. Germline V gene lookup returns CDR1 SQVTM and CDR2 ANQGSEA. The full variable domain, with the rest looked up from reference TRBV29-1 and TRBJ2-6, is SAVISQKPSRDICQRGTSLTIQCQVDSQVTMMFWYRQQPGQSLTLIATANQGSEATYESGFVIDKFPISRPNLTFSTLTVSNMSPEDSSIYLCSVGIGGSGANVLTFGAGSRLTVL.

The CDR3 loop reads CASSQDRGFGEKLFF. The CDR3, as DNA: TGTGCCAGCAGCCAAGATCGAGGGTTCGGGGAAAAACTGTTTTTT. The chain uses TRBV14 and TRBJ1-4; D not certain. The CDR3 has 15 residues. The V gene's germline CDR1 is SGHDN and CDR2 FVKESK. V was shortened by 0 bases and J by 8 bases, with 13 bases between the two germline ends.

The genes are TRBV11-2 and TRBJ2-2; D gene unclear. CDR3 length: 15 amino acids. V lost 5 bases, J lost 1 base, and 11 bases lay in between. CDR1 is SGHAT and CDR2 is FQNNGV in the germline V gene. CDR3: CASSPRSVNTGELFF. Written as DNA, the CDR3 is TGTGCCAGCAGCCCCCGGAGCGTGAACACCGGGGAGCTGTTTTTT.

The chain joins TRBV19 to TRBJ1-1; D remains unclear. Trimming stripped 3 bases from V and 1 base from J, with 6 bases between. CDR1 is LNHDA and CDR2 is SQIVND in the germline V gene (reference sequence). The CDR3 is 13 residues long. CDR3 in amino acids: CASSISQNTEAFF. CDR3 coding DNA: TGTGCCAGTAGTATCTCACAGAACACTGAAGCTTTCTTT.

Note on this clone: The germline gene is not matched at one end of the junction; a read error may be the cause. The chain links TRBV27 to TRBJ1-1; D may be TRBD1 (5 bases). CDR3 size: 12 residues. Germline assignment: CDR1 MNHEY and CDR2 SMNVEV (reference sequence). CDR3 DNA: TGTGCCAGCAGTTTAGTCGGGGGTGAAACTTTCTTT. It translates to CASSLVGGETFF.

As DNA, the CDR3 is TGTGCCAGCAGCTTAGATGAAGGGCCTCTGGGAGGGAACACTGAAGCTTTCTTT. Its translation: CASSLDEGPLGGNTEAFF. V and J are TRBV11-3 and TRBJ1-1; D call uncertain. The CDR3 consists of 18 residues. V lost 0 bases and J 1 base, leaving 18 bases between the germline ends. The germline CDR1 and CDR2 sequences are SGHNT and YENEEA.

This chain's CDR3 is CASTRTSGEDTQYF. CDR3 DNA sequence: TGTGCCAGCACCAGGACTAGCGGGGAGGATACGCAGTATTTT. J is TRBJ2-3 and V is TRBV6-5; 12 nucleotides line up with TRBD2. The CDR3 consists of 14 residues. The junction had 5 bases not matched to a gene; V was cut back by 7 bases and J by 6 bases. Germline V lookup: CDR1 MNHEY, CDR2 SVGAGI.

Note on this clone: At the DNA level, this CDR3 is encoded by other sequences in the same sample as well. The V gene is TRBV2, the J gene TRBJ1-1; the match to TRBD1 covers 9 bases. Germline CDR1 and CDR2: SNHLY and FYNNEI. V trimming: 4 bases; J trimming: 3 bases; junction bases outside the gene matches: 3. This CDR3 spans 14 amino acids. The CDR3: CASSATGGYTEAFF. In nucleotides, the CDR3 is TGTGCCAGCAGTGCTACAGGGGGCTACACTGAAGCTTTCTTT.

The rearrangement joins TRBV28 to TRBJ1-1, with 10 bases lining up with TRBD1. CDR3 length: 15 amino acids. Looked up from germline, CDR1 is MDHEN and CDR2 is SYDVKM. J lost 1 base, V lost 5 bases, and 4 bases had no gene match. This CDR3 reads CASSVDRGGNTEAFF. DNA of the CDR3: TGTGCCAGCAGTGTGGACAGGGGGGGGAACACTGAAGCTTTCTTT.

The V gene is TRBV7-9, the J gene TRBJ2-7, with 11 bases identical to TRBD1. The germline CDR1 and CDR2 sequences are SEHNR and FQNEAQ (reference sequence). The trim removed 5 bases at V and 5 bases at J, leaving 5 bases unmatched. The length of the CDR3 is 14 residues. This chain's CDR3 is CASSLGQGAHEQYF. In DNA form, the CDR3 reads TGTGCCAGCAGCCTTGGACAGGGGGCCCACGAGCAGTACTTC.

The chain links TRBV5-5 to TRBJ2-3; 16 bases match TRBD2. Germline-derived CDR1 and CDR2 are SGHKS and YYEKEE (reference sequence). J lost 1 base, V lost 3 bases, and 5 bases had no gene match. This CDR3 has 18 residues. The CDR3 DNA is TGTGCCAGCAGCTACGGGACTAGCGGGGGGGCGGGCACAGATACGCAGTATTTT. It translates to CASSYGTSGGAGTDTQYF.

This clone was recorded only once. CDR3 protein: CASSRSGLAGVVDTGELFF. The CDR3 DNA is TGTGCCAGCAGTCGCTCGGGGCTAGCGGGGGTAGTGGACACCGGGGAGCTGTTTTTT. The chain recombines TRBV6-6 with TRBJ2-2; 10 nucleotides line up with TRBD2. The CDR3 has 19 amino acids. Germline loops: CDR1 MNHNY, CDR2 SVGAGI (reference sequence). The V gene end was trimmed by 5 bases and the J gene end by 3 bases; junction bases not matched to a gene: 15.

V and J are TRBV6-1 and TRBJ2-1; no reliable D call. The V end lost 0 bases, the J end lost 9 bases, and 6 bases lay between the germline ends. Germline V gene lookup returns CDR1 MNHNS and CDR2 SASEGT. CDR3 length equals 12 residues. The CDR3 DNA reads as TGTGCCAGCAGTGAAGCTAATCCTGAGCAGTTCTTC. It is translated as CASSEANPEQFF.

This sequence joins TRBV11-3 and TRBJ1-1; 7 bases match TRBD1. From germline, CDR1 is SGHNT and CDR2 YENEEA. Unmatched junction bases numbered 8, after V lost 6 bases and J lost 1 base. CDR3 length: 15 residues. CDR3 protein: CASSKTTGWNTEAFF. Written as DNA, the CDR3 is TGTGCCAGCAGTAAAACGACAGGGTGGAACACTGAAGCTTTCTTT.

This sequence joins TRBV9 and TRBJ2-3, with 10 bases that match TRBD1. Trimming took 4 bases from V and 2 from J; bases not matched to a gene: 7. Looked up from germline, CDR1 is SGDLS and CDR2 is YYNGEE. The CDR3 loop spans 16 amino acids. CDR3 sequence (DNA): TGTGCCAGCAGCATGACCGGGACAGGGGTCACAGATACGCAGTATTTT. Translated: CASSMTGTGVTDTQYF.

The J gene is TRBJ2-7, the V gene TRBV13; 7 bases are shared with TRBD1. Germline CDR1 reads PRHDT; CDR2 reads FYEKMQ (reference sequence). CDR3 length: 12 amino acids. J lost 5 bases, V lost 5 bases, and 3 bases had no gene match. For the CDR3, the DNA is TGTGCCAGCAGCCGACAGGGCGACGAGCAGTACTTC. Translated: CASSRQGDEQYF.

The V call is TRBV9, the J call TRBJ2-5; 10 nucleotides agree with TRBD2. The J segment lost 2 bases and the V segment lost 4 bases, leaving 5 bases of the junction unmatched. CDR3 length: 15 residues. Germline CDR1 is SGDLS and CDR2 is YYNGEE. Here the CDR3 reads CASSPGLAKQETQYF. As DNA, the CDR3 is TGTGCCAGCAGCCCGGGACTAGCGAAACAAGAGACCCAGTACTTC.

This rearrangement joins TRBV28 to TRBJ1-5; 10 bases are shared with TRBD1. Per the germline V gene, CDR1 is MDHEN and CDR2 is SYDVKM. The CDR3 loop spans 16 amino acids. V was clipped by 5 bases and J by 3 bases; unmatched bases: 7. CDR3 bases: TGTGCCAGCAGTCGTGGGGGACAGGGGCCCAATCAGCCCCAGCATTTT. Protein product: CASSRGGQGPNQPQHF.